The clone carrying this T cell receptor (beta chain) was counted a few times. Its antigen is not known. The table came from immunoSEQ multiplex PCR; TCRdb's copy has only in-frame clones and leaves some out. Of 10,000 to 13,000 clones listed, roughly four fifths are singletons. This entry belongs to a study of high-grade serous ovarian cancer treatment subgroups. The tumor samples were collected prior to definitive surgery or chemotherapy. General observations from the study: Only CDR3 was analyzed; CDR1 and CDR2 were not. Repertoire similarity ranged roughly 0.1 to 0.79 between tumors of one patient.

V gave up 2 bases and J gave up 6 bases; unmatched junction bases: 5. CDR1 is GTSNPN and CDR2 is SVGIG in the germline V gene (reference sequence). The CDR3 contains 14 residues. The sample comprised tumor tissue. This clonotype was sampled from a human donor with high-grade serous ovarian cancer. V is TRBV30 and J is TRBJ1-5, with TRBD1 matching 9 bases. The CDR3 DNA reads TGTGCCTGGAGTTCGGGACAGGGCACTCAGCCCCAGCATTTT. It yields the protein CAWSSGQGTQPQHF.